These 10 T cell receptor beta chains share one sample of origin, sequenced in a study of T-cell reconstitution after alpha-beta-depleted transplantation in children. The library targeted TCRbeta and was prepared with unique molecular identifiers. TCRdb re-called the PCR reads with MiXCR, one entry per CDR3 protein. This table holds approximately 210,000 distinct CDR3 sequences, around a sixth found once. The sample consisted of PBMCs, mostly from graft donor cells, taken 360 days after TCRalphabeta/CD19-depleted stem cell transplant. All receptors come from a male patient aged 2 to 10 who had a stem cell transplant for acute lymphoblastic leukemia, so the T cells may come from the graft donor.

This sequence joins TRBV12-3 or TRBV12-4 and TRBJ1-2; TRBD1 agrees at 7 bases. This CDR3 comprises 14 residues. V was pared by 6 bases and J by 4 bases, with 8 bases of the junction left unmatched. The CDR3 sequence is CASSRVDRAYGYTF. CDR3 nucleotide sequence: TGTGCCAGCAGCCGGGTAGACAGGGCCTATGGCTACACCTTC.

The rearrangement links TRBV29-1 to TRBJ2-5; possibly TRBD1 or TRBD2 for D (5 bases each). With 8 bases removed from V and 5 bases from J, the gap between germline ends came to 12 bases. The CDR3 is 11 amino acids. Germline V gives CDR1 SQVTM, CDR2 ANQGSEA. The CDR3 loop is CSSLWGETQYF. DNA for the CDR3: TGCAGCTCCCTTTGGGGGGAGACCCAGTACTTC. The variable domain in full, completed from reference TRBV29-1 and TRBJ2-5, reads SAVISQKPSRDICQRGTSLTIQCQVDSQVTMMFWYRQQPGQSLTLIATANQGSEATYESGFVIDKFPISRPNLTFSTLTVSNMSPEDSSIYLCSSLWGETQYFGPGTRLLVL.

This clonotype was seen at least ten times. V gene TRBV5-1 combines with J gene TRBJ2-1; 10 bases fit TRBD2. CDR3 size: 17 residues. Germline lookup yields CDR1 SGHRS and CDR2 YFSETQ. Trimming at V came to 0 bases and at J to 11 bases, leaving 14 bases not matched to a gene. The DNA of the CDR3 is TGCGCCAGCAGCTTGGGTGCTAGCGGGGGCCGTGACGGGAAGCAGTTCTTC. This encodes CASSLGASGGRDGKQFF.

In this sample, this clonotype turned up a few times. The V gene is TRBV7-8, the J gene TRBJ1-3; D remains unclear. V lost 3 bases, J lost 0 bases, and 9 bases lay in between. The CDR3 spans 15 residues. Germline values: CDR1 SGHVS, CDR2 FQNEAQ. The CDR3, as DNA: TGTGCCAGCAGCTTGGGTGACCTCTCTGGAAACACCATATATTTT. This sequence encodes CASSLGDLSGNTIYF.

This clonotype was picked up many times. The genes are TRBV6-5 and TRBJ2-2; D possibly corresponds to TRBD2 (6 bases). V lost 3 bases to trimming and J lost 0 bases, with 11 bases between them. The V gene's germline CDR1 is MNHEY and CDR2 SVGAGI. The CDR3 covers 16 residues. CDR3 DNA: TGTGCCAGCAGTTATCGGGACTCACCGAACACCGGGGAGCTGTTTTTT. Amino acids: CASSYRDSPNTGELFF.

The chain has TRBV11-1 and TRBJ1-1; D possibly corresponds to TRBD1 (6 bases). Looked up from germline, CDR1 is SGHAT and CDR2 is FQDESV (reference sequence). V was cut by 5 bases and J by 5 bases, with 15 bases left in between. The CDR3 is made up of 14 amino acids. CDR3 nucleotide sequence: TGTGCCAGCAGCGCCAAAACAGGGCTGACTGAAGCTTTCTTT. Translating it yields CASSAKTGLTEAFF.

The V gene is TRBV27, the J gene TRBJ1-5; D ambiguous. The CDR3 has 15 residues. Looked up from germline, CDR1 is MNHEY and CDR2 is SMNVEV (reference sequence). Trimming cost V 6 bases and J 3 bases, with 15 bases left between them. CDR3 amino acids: CASSPSGVVNQPQHF. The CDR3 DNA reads TGTGCCAGCAGCCCTAGTGGTGTCGTCAATCAGCCCCAGCATTTT.

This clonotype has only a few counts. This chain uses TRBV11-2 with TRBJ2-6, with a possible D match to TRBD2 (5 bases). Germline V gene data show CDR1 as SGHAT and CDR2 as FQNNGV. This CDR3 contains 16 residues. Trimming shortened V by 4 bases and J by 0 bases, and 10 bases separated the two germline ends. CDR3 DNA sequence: TGTGCCAGCAGCTCACTAGTACTCTCTGGGGCCAACGTCCTGACTTTC. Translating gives CASSSLVLSGANVLTF.

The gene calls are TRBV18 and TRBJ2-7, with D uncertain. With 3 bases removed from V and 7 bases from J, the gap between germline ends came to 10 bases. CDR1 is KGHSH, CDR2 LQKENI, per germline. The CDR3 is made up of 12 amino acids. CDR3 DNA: TGTGCCAGCTCACCCAATGAGTGGGAGCAGTACTTC. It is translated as CASSPNEWEQYF.

CDR3 sequence (DNA): TGTGCCAGCAGTTTCCGTGAGAAACACTCCTATGGCTACACCTTC. It codes for CASSFREKHSYGYTF. The rearrangement uses TRBV12-3 or TRBV12-4 and TRBJ1-2; D unclear. The CDR3 has 15 amino acids. Trimming removed 3 bases at V and 4 bases at J, with 15 bases between.